The TCR beta chain described here comes from a study of beta chain features in type 1 diabetes. Findings of the study overall: For type 1 diabetes patients, VDJ junctions showed fewer insertions and more deletions. Because the template was cDNA, high-expressing cells might be over-represented. When Type 1 diabetes patients were examined, their TCRB CDR3s proved moderately but significantly shorter in all four CD4+ subsets.

Worth noting for this clone: Its antigen is undetermined.

Since all of the isolated RNA was reverse transcribed, expressed TCRB transcripts were what got sequenced. Profiling relied on immunoSEQ multiplex PCR, and the TCRdb table lists in-frame clones only, not all of them. In the table there are 640,000 or so clones, around an eighth of which are singletons. This clonotype originated in a man aged 18 to 29 with type 1 diabetes. The specimen sequenced was naive CD4+ T cells from blood.

The CDR3 nucleotides are TGTGCCAGCCGAGCGACAGCCCTGAGGGAGCCCCAGCATTTT. Residues: CASRATALREPQHF. This chain links TRBV2 with TRBJ1-5; possible D gene TRBD1, 5 bases. The length of the CDR3 is 14 residues. CDR1 is SNHLY and CDR2 is FYNNEI in the germline V gene. V was cut by 8 bases and J by 8 bases, with 19 bases left in between.